This T cell receptor beta chain appears in the sequencing data of a study of tumor-infiltrating lymphocytes in oesophageal squamous cell carcinoma. The CDR3 is 15 amino acids. Germline V CDR1 and CDR2: LGHDT, YNNKEL (reference sequence). TCRdb itself ran the PCR reads through MiXCR, one entry per CDR3 protein. The table has about 23,000 distinct CDR3 sequences, 38% seen once. This receptor was obtained from a male donor with esophageal squamous cell carcinoma. Sample: esophageal tumor tissue. The rearrangement joins TRBV3-1 to TRBJ2-5, with 9 positions matching TRBD2. Matching the DNA end better, TRBJ2-7 makes the J call doubtful. The CDR3 region has the DNA TGTGCCAGCAGCCTTGTCGGCGGGGGGGCCTACGAGCAGTACTTC. It specifies CASSLVGGGAYEQYF.